One T cell receptor (beta chain) is described in this entry. Its antigen is currently not known. No quality values exist for individual bases; no much larger clone is one base distant. The record originates from a study of T-cell reconstitution after alpha-beta-depleted transplantation in children (dated by TCRdb to the mid-2010s). Background for the entire study: The study quantitatively tracked T-cell immune reconstitution after TCRalphabeta/CD19-depleted allogeneic hematopoietic cell transplantation in children using TCR repertoire profiling.

The treatment or condition label corresponds to: allogeneic hematopoietic cell transplantation with graft depleted of TCRalphabeta T cells and CD19 B cells. TCRalphabeta/CD19-depleted allogeneic hematopoietic cell grafts were given to the transplant recipients, all of whom were children. The full study reports these points: Over subsequent months, a decline in hyperexpanded clone frequencies was noted, and after one year, T-cell counts and TCRbeta diversity were mostly ascribed to newly produced T cells. In some patients, the high TCRbeta diversity seen at day 60 was put down to recipient T cells and intrathymic progenitors that had survived conditioning. About two months after transplant, the apparently early recovery of alphabetaT-cell counts reportedly depended on just several hundred clones that had expanded rapidly and came from non-depleted graft cells.

Receptor libraries were prepared by PCR. The sequencer listed for this sample is Illumina HiSeq 2500. Molecular barcoding was employed in the preparation of TCR libraries, with unique molecular identifiers being used to normalize TCRbeta repertoire quantification. TCRdb trimmed public reads at Q25 via fastp, called clones via MiXCR and kept in-frame beta chains. Duplicate CDR3 protein sequences are folded into a single record with the most common DNA and genes. For this sample there are some 840,000 distinct CDR3 sequences; 15% to 20% appear just once. About 4.6% of the sample is taken by the ten largest. The source is a male patient between 10 and 17 years old who had a stem cell transplant for acute lymphoblastic leukemia, so the T cells may come from the graft donor. The sample was PBMCs, mostly from graft donor cells, taken 360 days after TCRalphabeta/CD19-depleted stem cell transplant.

CDR3 protein: CASSLAELAGGYTDTQYF. Here is the DNA: TGCGCCAGCAGCTTGGCCGAACTAGCGGGAGGCTACACAGATACGCAGTATTTT. The V gene is TRBV5-1 and the J gene is TRBJ2-3, and 12 junction bases match TRBD2. V loses 0 bases at its end and J loses 2 bases; junction bases beyond the gene matches: 7. CDR1 and CDR2 were assigned from the germline V gene as SGHRS and YFSETQ. CDR3 length: 18 amino acids, cysteine to phenylalanine. CDR3 DNA is the only sequence kept; it has 54 bases, read in frame from the first base.